This T cell receptor (beta chain) stems from a study of CD4 T cells in relation to SARS-CoV-2 and coronaviruses. Study at large: Crossreactive spike epitopes shared across donors were mapped to their HLA restriction.

Generated by immunoSEQ multiplex PCR, the TCRdb table keeps only in-frame clones and is missing some. The sample holds some 16,000 clones, under 85% seen once. Unexposed donor CD4+ T cells date from about 2011-2019, before the COVID-19 pandemic. After around nine days of culture, CD4+ T cells were isolated. The CDR3 runs 14 residues. The V and J ends lost 6 bases and 4 bases respectively, with 12 bases between them. Germline loops: CDR1 SNHLY, CDR2 FYNNEI. In its sample, this clone was seen once. Its specificity is unknown. The V and J genes are TRBV2 and TRBJ1-4; D not certain. The sequenced sample was CD4+ T cells from PBMCs, cultured in vitro. This sequence was found in a human donor in good health. The CDR3: CASRTRTDNEKLFF. DNA of the CDR3: TGTGCCAGCAGGACGCGGACGGATAATGAAAAACTGTTTTTT. Full variable domain (remainder filled in from reference TRBV2 and TRBJ1-4): EPEVTQTPSHQVTQMGQEVILRCVPISNHLYFYWYRQILGQKVEFLVSFYNNEISEKSEIFDDQFSVERPDGSNFTLKIRSTKLEDSAMYFCASRTRTDNEKLFFGSGTQLSVL.